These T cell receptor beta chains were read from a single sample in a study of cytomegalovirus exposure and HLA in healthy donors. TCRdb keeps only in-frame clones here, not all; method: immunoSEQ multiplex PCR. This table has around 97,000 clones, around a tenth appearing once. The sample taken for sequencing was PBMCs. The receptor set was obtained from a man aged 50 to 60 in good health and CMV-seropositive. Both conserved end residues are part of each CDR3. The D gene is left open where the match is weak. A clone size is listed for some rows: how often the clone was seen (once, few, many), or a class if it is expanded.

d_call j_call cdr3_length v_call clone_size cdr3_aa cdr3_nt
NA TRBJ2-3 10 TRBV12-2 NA CASRAHTQYF TGTGCAAGTCGGGCACATACGCAGTATTTT
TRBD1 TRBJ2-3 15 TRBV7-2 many CASSKGTVLTDTQYF TGTGCCAGCTCCAAAGGGACAGTCCTCACAGATACGCAGTATTTT
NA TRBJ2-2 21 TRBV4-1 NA CASSFRAGQGPLSLYTGELFF TGCGCCAGCAGCTTTCGAGCCGGGCAGGGCCCACTCTCCCTTTACACCGGGGAGCTGTTTTTT
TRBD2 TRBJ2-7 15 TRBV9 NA CASSVGGAGGYEQYF TGTGCCAGCAGCGTAGGGGGAGCGGGAGGATACGAGCAGTACTTC
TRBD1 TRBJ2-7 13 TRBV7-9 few CASRGQGAHEQYF TGTGCCAGTCGGGGACAGGGGGCCCACGAGCAGTACTTC
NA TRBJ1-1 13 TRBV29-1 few CSVEDRMNTEAFF TGCAGCGTTGAAGACAGAATGAACACTGAAGCTTTCTTT
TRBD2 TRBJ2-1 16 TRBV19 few CASSIAGTSPYNEQFF TGTGCCAGTAGTATCGCTGGGACTAGCCCCTACAATGAGCAGTTCTTC
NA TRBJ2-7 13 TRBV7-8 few CASSLRQSYEQYF TGTGCCAGCAGCTTAAGACAGTCCTACGAGCAGTACTTC
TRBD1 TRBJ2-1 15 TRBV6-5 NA CASRRGQGGDNEQFF TGTGCCAGCAGGCGGGGACAGGGAGGTGATAATGAGCAGTTCTTC
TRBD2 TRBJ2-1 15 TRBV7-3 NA CASSLNPSGSDEQFF TGTGCCAGCAGCTTAAACCCTAGCGGGAGTGATGAGCAGTTCTTC
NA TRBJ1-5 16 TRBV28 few CASSLLAPTGNQPQHF TGTGCCAGCAGTTTATTAGCCCCGACGGGCAATCAGCCCCAGCATTTT
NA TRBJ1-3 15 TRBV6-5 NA CASSYSSSLGNTIYF TGTGCCAGCAGTTACTCGAGCTCTCTCGGAAACACCATATATTTT
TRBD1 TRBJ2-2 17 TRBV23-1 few CASSQPGTGEDTGELFF TGCGCCAGCAGTCAGCCAGGGACAGGGGAGGACACCGGGGAGCTGTTTTTT
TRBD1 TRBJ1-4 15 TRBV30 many CAWRNTRQGNEKLFF TGTGCCTGGAGGAATACTCGACAGGGTAATGAAAAACTGTTTTTT
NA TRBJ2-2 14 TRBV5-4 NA CASSLGQNTGELFF TGTGCCAGCAGCTTGGGACAGAACACCGGGGAGCTGTTTTTT
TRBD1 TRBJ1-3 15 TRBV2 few CASSGQGSNGNTIYF TGTGCCAGCAGCGGACAGGGGAGTAATGGAAACACCATATATTTT
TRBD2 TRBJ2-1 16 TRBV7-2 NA CASSSRLAGPSREQFF TGTGCCAGCAGCTCGCGGTTAGCGGGACCCTCGCGGGAGCAGTTCTTC
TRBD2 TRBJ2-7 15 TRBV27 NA CASSLRAGGVYEQYF TGTGCCAGCAGTTTACGAGCGGGAGGAGTCTACGAGCAGTACTTC
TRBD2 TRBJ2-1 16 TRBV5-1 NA CASSPPGTSGYNEQFF TGCGCCAGCAGCCCCCCGGGGACTAGCGGTTACAATGAGCAGTTCTTC
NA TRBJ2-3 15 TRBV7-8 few CASSQAGPSTDTQYF TGTGCCAGCAGCCAGGCGGGCCCTAGCACAGATACGCAGTATTTT
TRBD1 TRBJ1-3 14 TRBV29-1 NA CSARDRNVGNTIYF TGCAGCGCCAGGGACAGGAACGTAGGGAACACCATATATTTT
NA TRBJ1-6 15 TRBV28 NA CASSLISGGNSPLHF TGTGCCAGCAGTTTAATTTCGGGGGGGAATTCACCCCTCCACTTT
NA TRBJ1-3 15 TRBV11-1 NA CASSLLQGTGNTIYF TGTGCCAGCAGCTTATTACAGGGTACCGGAAACACCATATATTTT
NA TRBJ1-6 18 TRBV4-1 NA CASSQATNRDSYNSPLHF TGCGCCAGCAGCCAAGCTACCAACCGGGATAGTTATAATTCACCCCTCCACTTT
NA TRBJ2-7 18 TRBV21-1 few CASSKVPKKTGGTYEQYF TGTGCCAGCAGCAAAGTCCCTAAAAAGACAGGGGGAACCTACGAGCAGTACTTC
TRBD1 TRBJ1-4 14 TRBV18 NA CASSPDRVNEKLFF TGTGCCAGCTCACCGGACAGGGTCAATGAAAAACTGTTTTTT
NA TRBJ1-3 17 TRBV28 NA CASSLGSRGKGGNTIYF TGTGCCAGCAGTTTAGGTTCGCGGGGGAAGGGCGGAAACACCATATATTTT
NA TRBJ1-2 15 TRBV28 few CASGTQGAGNYGYTF TGTGCCAGCGGCACGCAAGGGGCCGGAAACTATGGCTACACCTTC
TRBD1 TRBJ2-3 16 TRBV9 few CASSVGQGYSTDTQYF TGTGCCAGCAGCGTCGGACAGGGCTATAGCACAGATACGCAGTATTTT
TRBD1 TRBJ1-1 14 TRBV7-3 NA CASRRDRGNTEAFF TGTGCCAGCAGACGGGACAGGGGGAACACTGAAGCTTTCTTT
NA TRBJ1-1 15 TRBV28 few CASSSNRVIYNEAFF TGTGCCAGCAGTTCGAACAGGGTGATTTATAATGAAGCTTTCTTT
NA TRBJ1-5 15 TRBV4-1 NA CASSQEVGGWQPQHF TGCGCCAGCAGCCAAGAAGTTGGGGGCTGGCAGCCCCAGCATTTT
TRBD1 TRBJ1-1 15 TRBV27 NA CASRGRAGGVAEAFF TGTGCCAGCAGGGGTAGAGCAGGGGGCGTTGCTGAAGCTTTCTTT
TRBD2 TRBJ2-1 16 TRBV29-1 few CSAQGSGAPMYNEQFF TGCAGCGCCCAGGGTAGCGGGGCCCCTATGTACAATGAGCAGTTCTTC
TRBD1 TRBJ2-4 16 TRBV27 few CASSWRQGVAKNIQYF TGTGCCAGCAGTTGGCGACAGGGGGTTGCCAAAAACATTCAGTACTTC
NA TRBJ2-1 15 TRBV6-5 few CASSHSGWEDNEQFF TGTGCCAGCAGTCACTCTGGTTGGGAGGACAATGAGCAGTTCTTC
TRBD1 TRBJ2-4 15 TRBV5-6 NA CASGQGARSKNIQYF TGTGCCAGCGGACAGGGGGCGCGTTCCAAAAACATTCAGTACTTC
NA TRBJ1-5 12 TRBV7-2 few CASSSGNQPQHF TGTGCCAGCAGCTCAGGCAATCAGCCCCAGCATTTT
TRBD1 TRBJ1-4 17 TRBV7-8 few CASSSNRGGETNEKLFF TGTGCCAGCAGCTCGAACAGGGGAGGTGAAACTAATGAAAAACTGTTTTTT
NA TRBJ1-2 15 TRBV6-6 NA CASNKDSPRPYGYTF TGTGCCAGCAATAAAGACAGTCCTCGACCCTATGGCTACACCTTC
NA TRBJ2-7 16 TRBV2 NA CASSGRLVLASYEQYF TGTGCCAGCAGTGGGAGACTAGTCCTGGCCTCCTACGAGCAGTACTTC
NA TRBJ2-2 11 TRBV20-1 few CSARGAGELFF TGCAGTGCCAGGGGCGCCGGGGAGCTGTTTTTT
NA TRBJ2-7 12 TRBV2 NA CASEGTSYEQYF TGTGCCAGCGAAGGGACTTCCTACGAGCAGTACTTC
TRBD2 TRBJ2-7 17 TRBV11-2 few CASSGARTSLPTYEQYF TGTGCCAGCAGCGGAGCCCGGACTAGCTTACCTACCTACGAGCAGTACTTC
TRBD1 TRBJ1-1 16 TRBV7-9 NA CASSRDPGQGSQEAFF TGTGCCAGCAGCCGTGACCCGGGACAGGGGTCCCAAGAAGCTTTCTTT
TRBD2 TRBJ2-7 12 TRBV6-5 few CASSPGGGEQYF TGTGCCAGCAGTCCCGGCGGGGGCGAGCAGTACTTC
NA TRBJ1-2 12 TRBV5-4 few CASSLYGDGYTF TGTGCCAGCAGCTTGTACGGAGATGGCTACACCTTC
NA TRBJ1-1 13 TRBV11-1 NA CASSLFGGTEAFF TGTGCCAGCAGCTTATTCGGGGGCACTGAAGCTTTCTTT
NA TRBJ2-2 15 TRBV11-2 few CASSPGIQLGGELFF TGTGCCAGCAGTCCCGGGATTCAATTGGGCGGGGAGCTGTTTTTT